Below, one T cell receptor (beta chain) is given with its context. V lost 4 bases and J lost 4, with 12 bases in between. Germline V gene sequence: CDR1 SGHRS, CDR2 YFSETQ. The CDR3 contains 15 residues. This sample was included in a study of blood T cell repertoires in COVID-19. Overall study context: The United States, Italy and Spain provided the acute and convalescent COVID-19 samples.

Using immunoSEQ multiplex PCR, the repertoire was profiled, and TCRdb retains in-frame clones only, with some absent. The table shows under 350,000 clones, with 80% to 90% occurring only once. Sequencing was carried out using peripheral blood. The rearrangement joins TRBV5-1 to TRBJ2-6, with D possibly matching TRBD2 (5 bases). The source is a woman in her seventies with acute or convalescent COVID-19. CDR3 in amino acids: CASSPGESGANVLTF. Here the CDR3 DNA reads TGCGCCAGCAGCCCCGGGGAGTCCGGGGCCAACGTCCTGACTTTC.